Each of the 17 T cell receptor beta chains below was sequenced from the same sample in a study of response to subunit inactivated influenza vaccine. TCRdb called the RT-PCR reads again in MiXCR, with one record for every CDR3 protein. The repertoire has under 500,000 distinct CDR3 sequences, 11% of them found once; the top ten carry roughly 12%. The sample here was PBMCs from blood, taken about 6 weeks after vaccination. Source of these receptors: a man between 45 and 60 years old who received an inactivated influenza vaccine.

This clonotype showed up just a few times. This chain uses TRBV2 with TRBJ2-1; no reliable D call. The CDR3 is made up of 14 amino acids. Germline CDR1 and CDR2: SNHLY and FYNNEI. V was pared by 3 bases and J by 3 bases, with 9 bases between. CDR3 in DNA: TGTGCCAGCAGTGATAACCCTAGCTACAATGAGCAGTTCTTC. It translates to CASSDNPSYNEQFF.

The chain carries TRBV19 and TRBJ1-1; D remains ambiguous. This CDR3 is 14 amino acids long. The germline V and J ends were trimmed by 3 bases and 2 bases, with 10 bases remaining between them. CDR1 is LNHDA, CDR2 SQIVND, per germline (reference sequence). The CDR3 nucleotides are TGTGCCAGTAGTATGCGGGAGTCAAACACTGAAGCTTTCTTT. The encoded protein is CASSMRESNTEAFF.

This clonotype has just a few counts. V usage is TRBV5-5 and J usage is TRBJ1-1; a weak D match, TRBD1 (6 bases). CDR3 length equals 16 residues. Germline CDR1 and CDR2: SGHKS and YYEKEE (reference sequence). The ends were cut back, 0 bases at V and 6 bases at J, with 18 bases in the middle. The chain's CDR3 is CASSLAWQGRLSEAFF. In DNA, the CDR3 is TGTGCCAGCAGCTTGGCCTGGCAGGGGCGACTTTCTGAAGCTTTCTTT.

A few counts support this clonotype. The V gene is TRBV12-3 or TRBV12-4, the J gene TRBJ2-2; 9 nucleotides match TRBD1. The CDR3 loop spans 15 amino acids. After removal of 6 bases from V and 4 bases from J, the junction contained 6 bases not matched to a gene. In DNA, the CDR3 is TGTGCCAGCAGCCAACGGACAGGGGTCACCGGGGAGCTGTTTTTT. This sequence encodes CASSQRTGVTGELFF.

The rearrangement uses TRBV29-1 and TRBJ2-5; 7 nucleotides agree with TRBD1. This CDR3 has 14 amino acids. CDR1 is SQVTM and CDR2 is ANQGSEA in the germline V gene. The V gene end was trimmed by 0 bases and the J gene end by 5 bases; junction bases not matched to a gene: 6. In nucleotides, the CDR3 is TGCAGCGTTGAAGATGTGACAGGGTATGAGACCCAGTACTTC. As protein: CSVEDVTGYETQYF. Complete variable domain (other parts from reference TRBV29-1 and TRBJ2-5): SAVISQKPSRDICQRGTSLTIQCQVDSQVTMMFWYRQQPGQSLTLIATANQGSEATYESGFVIDKFPISRPNLTFSTLTVSNMSPEDSSIYLCSVEDVTGYETQYFGPGTRLLVL.

This clonotype was seen only once. A much larger clone differs from this one at a single base, so this may be a read error. No conserved phenylalanine or tryptophan is present at the end of the CDR3, so a read error is the likely explanation. The chain carries TRBV12-3 or TRBV12-4 and TRBJ2-7; the match to TRBD2 covers 7 bases. Trimming took 4 bases from V and 3 from J; bases not matched to a gene: 9. The length of the CDR3 is 15 residues. CDR3 residues: CASSSSGLAVYEQYL. Written as DNA, the CDR3 is TGTGCCAGCAGTTCAAGTGGGCTAGCGGTCTACGAGCAGTACTTA.

This clonotype was counted many times. The CDR3: CASSLGTLNYEQYF. CDR3 sequence (DNA): TGTGCCAGCAGTTTAGGGACCTTAAACTACGAGCAGTACTTC. V and J are TRBV12-3 or TRBV12-4 and TRBJ2-7, with D hard to call. The length of the CDR3 is 14 residues. V was trimmed by 1 base and J by 3 bases, leaving 10 bases between them.

With respect to this clonotype: Being one base from a much bigger clone, this may be a read error. The J gene is TRBJ1-5, the V gene TRBV4-2, with unresolved D. In germline, CDR1 is LGHNA, CDR2 YNFKEQ. CDR3 size: 15 residues. The DNA of the CDR3 is TGTGCCAGCAGCCAAGATAAAACCGGCAATCAGCCCCACCATTTT. Translating gives CASSQDKTGNQPHHF.

J is TRBJ1-1 and V is TRBV11-2; 10 bases agree with TRBD1. With 5 bases clipped from V and 3 bases from J, the junction kept 6 bases outside the gene matches. The CDR3 loop spans 15 amino acids. From germline, CDR1 is SGHAT and CDR2 FQNNGV. DNA of the CDR3: TGTGCCAGCAGCCCCCGGACAGGGGGGTACACTGAAGCTTTCTTT. As protein: CASSPRTGGYTEAFF.

This clonotype was picked up a small number of times. The genes are TRBV5-6 and TRBJ2-5, with TRBD2 identical over 10 bases. Losses at the gene ends were 2 bases for V and 5 bases for J; bases not matched to a gene: 15. The CDR3 totals 18 residues. CDR1 and CDR2 from the germline V gene are SGHDT and YYEEEE. The CDR3, as DNA: TGTGCCAGCAGCTTTCTTCCTAGCGGGAGCGCCGCATATGAGACCCAGTACTTC. As protein: CASSFLPSGSAAYETQYF.

This clonotype has only a few counts. The genes are TRBV6-1 and TRBJ2-3; D is undetermined. CDR3 length: 14 amino acids. Trimming took off 6 bases at V and 0 bases at J, with 10 bases between the two ends. Germline V gene sequence: CDR1 MNHNS, CDR2 SASEGT. The CDR3 is CASRNRASTDTQYF. As DNA, the CDR3 is TGTGCCAGCAGAAACAGAGCTAGCACAGATACGCAGTATTTT.

V usage is TRBV20-1 and J usage is TRBJ2-1; 8 bases align to TRBD2. The V gene end was trimmed by 5 bases and the J gene end by 5 bases; junction bases not matched to a gene: 8. There are 14 residues in the CDR3. Per the germline V gene, CDR1 is DFQATT and CDR2 is SNEGSKA (reference sequence). CDR3 sequence reads: CSAPWAGGDNEQFF. DNA of the CDR3: TGCAGTGCTCCCTGGGCGGGAGGTGACAATGAGCAGTTCTTC.

The chain is built from TRBV9 and TRBJ2-5, with D maybe TRBD1 (6 bases). CDR1 is SGDLS and CDR2 is YYNGEE in the germline V gene. V was pared by 4 bases and J by 10 bases, with 26 bases between. This CDR3 spans 16 amino acids. CDR3 sequence (DNA): TGTGCCAGCAGCCCCGAGTCCAGGGGTAGTGGTATGGGCCAGTACTTC. It translates to CASSPESRGSGMGQYF.

V and J are TRBV7-2 and TRBJ2-7; 7 bases map to TRBD2. The V segment lost 0 bases and the J segment 2 bases; nucleotides outside the gene matches: 4. Germline V CDR1 and CDR2: SGHTA, FQGNSA. This CDR3 has 15 residues. The CDR3 bases are TGTGCCAGCAGCTTAGCGCTAGCGGCGGCCTACGAGCAGTACTTC. Amino acids: CASSLALAAAYEQYF.

The chain recombines TRBV7-8 with TRBJ2-5; possibly TRBD1 or TRBD2 for D (5 bases each). CDR3 size: 14 residues. Between the trimmed V and J ends, which lost 10 bases and 1 base, there was a span of 16 bases. Germline CDR1 reads SGHVS; CDR2 reads FQNEAQ. The CDR3 here is CATGRRGTQETQYF. The CDR3 DNA reads as TGTGCCACCGGGCGACGGGGCACCCAAGAGACCCAGTACTTC.

This clonotype was seen more than once but under ten times. V gene TRBV5-1 combines with J gene TRBJ2-3; D is unclear. The CDR3 sequence is 13 residues long. Between the trimmed V and J ends, which lost 4 bases and 5 bases, there was a span of 11 bases. From germline, CDR1 is SGHRS and CDR2 YFSETQ. The CDR3 DNA reads TGCGCCAGCAGCAAAGGACCCAGAGATACGCAGTATTTT. It yields the protein CASSKGPRDTQYF.

There are many counts of this clonotype. The chain combines TRBV27 with TRBJ2-2, with TRBD2 identical over 7 bases. V dropped 5 bases and J dropped 0; count of bases not matched to a gene: 9. The CDR3 contains 17 residues. CDR1 and CDR2 (germline): MNHEY, SMNVEV (reference sequence). The CDR3 is CASSLSGWTTNTGELFF. The CDR3 region has the DNA TGTGCCAGCAGTCTTAGCGGGTGGACTACGAACACCGGGGAGCTGTTTTTT.